Presented here are 15 T cell receptor beta chains from one specimen sequenced in a study of blood T cell repertoires in COVID-19. Sequencing was performed with immunoSEQ multiplex PCR; in TCRdb, only in-frame clones are kept and a portion is missing. In the table there are about 420,000 clones, 70% to 90% of which are singletons. Sequencing used peripheral blood. The receptors stem from a man younger than 35 with COVID-19, enrolled during active disease.

As for this clone: This sequence may be a read error, since a much larger clone differs from it by one base. V and J are TRBV7-7 and TRBJ2-2, with D possibly matching TRBD1 (5 bases). Germline V CDR1 and CDR2: SSHAT, FNYEAQ (reference sequence). The V end lost 2 bases, the J end lost 2 bases, and 6 bases lay between the germline ends. The CDR3 covers 14 residues. CDR3 sequence: CASSLQGNTGELFF. The CDR3 nucleotides read TGTGCCAGCAGCTTACAGGGCAACACCGGGGAGCTGTTTTTT.

This rearrangement joins TRBV9 to TRBJ2-7; 7 bases fit TRBD2. With V trimmed by 4 bases and J by 6 bases, 10 bases remained unmatched. This CDR3 has 14 amino acids. CDR1 is SGDLS, CDR2 YYNGEE, per germline. CDR3 loop: CASSPRLGGSEQYF. CDR3 sequence (DNA): TGTGCCAGCAGCCCCCGGTTGGGCGGGAGCGAGCAGTACTTC.

This clone was recorded only once. The chain employs TRBV7-3 and TRBJ2-1, with TRBD1 identical over 10 bases. Germline CDR1 reads SGHTA; CDR2 reads FQGTGA. The CDR3 has 16 amino acids. Trimming removed 3 bases from V and 5 bases from J; junction bases left unmatched: 7. The CDR3, as DNA: TGTGCCAGCAGCTTTAATGGACAGGGGGTAGACAATGAGCAGTTCTTC. Translation gives CASSFNGQGVDNEQFF.

This clone was recorded a few times. The V gene is TRBV9, the J gene TRBJ1-3; 7 bases are a match to TRBD1. The CDR3 loop spans 15 amino acids. V was clipped by 0 bases and J by 4 bases; unmatched bases: 4. Germline V gene data show CDR1 as SGDLS and CDR2 as YYNGEE. CDR3 sequence (DNA): TGTGCCAGCAGCGTAGAGGGACAGAAAGGAAACACCATATATTTT. It codes for CASSVEGQKGNTIYF.

The chain carries TRBV5-1 and TRBJ2-7; the match to TRBD2 covers 8 bases. This CDR3 region has 15 residues. Looked up from germline, CDR1 is SGHRS and CDR2 is YFSETQ. Trimming took 4 bases from V and 3 from J; bases not matched to a gene: 9. The CDR3 reads CASSGRAGVHYEQYF. CDR3 in DNA: TGCGCCAGCAGCGGGAGAGCGGGAGTTCACTACGAGCAGTACTTC.

The chain uses TRBV3-1 (or the pseudogene TRBV3-2) and TRBJ2-3, with TRBD2 identical over 7 bases. With 4 bases clipped from V and 6 bases from J, the junction kept 16 bases outside the gene matches. CDR1 and CDR2 from the germline V gene are LGHDT and YNNKEL (reference sequence). CDR3 length: 17 amino acids. The CDR3 is CASSLGNPGGGFDTQYF. CDR3 sequence (DNA): TGTGCCAGCAGCCTAGGAAACCCGGGCGGGGGTTTCGATACGCAGTATTTT.

The J gene is TRBJ2-2, the V gene TRBV3-1 (or the pseudogene TRBV3-2); 10 bases fit TRBD1. CDR3 length equals 17 residues. Per the germline V gene, CDR1 is LGHDT and CDR2 is YNNKEL (reference sequence). Unmatched junction bases numbered 13, after V lost 7 bases and J lost 5 bases. Here the CDR3 DNA reads TGTGCCAGCACTCCCACACGGACAGGGGGTGGGACCGGGGAGCTGTTTTTT. As protein: CASTPTRTGGGTGELFF.

This chain uses TRBV5-1 with TRBJ1-3, with 7 bases matching TRBD1. Trimming removed 4 bases from V and 0 bases from J; junction bases left unmatched: 7. Germline CDR1 reads SGHRS; CDR2 reads YFSETQ. This CDR3 contains 16 residues. CDR3: CASSATGLSSGNTIYF. The CDR3 region has the DNA TGCGCCAGCAGCGCGACAGGGCTTAGCTCTGGAAACACCATATATTTT.

This clone has a single count. In the same sample, other DNA sequences code for this CDR3. The chain carries TRBV6-5 and TRBJ1-2, with 8 positions matching TRBD1. Losses at the gene ends were 6 bases for V and 5 bases for J; bases not matched to a gene: 2. CDR3 length: 12 residues. Germline CDR1 MNHEY, CDR2 SVGAGI. CDR3 coding DNA: TGTGCCAGCAGCCGACAGGGGTATGGCTACACCTTC. Protein sequence: CASSRQGYGYTF.

This sequence joins TRBV5-1 and TRBJ2-7; 9 nucleotides match TRBD1. This CDR3 has 14 residues. Per the germline V gene, CDR1 is SGHRS and CDR2 is YFSETQ. V lost 4 bases, J lost 6 bases, and 8 bases stayed unmatched. The CDR3: CASSGGDRAAEQYF. The CDR3 nucleotides are TGCGCCAGCAGCGGCGGGGACAGGGCGGCCGAGCAGTACTTC.

The rearrangement joins TRBV5-4 to TRBJ1-1; no firm D call. Trimming removed 3 bases from V and 2 bases from J, with 5 bases in between. The CDR3 is 12 amino acids. The germline V gene has CDR1 SGHNT and CDR2 YYREEE (reference sequence). CDR3: CASSSINTEAFF. CDR3 coding DNA: TGTGCCAGCAGCTCTATAAACACTGAAGCTTTCTTT.

This clone was found once. The chain links TRBV27 to TRBJ2-3, with 7 bases that match TRBD1. Trimming at V came to 1 base and at J to 0 bases, leaving 4 bases not matched to a gene. In germline, CDR1 is MNHEY, CDR2 SMNVEV (reference sequence). The CDR3 has 16 amino acids. The DNA of the CDR3 is TGTGCCAGCAGTTTATTGGGACAGCGGAGCACAGATACGCAGTATTTT. Amino acid sequence: CASSLLGQRSTDTQYF.

As for this clone: Other DNA sequences in the sample encode the same CDR3. The chain recombines TRBV2 with TRBJ1-5, with TRBD1 as a possible D gene (6 bases). The CDR3 contains 13 residues. Germline CDR1 SNHLY, CDR2 FYNNEI. Trimming took 6 bases from V and 1 from J, leaving 7 bases between them. DNA of the CDR3: TGTGCCAGCAGAGGACAGAGCAATCAGCCCCAGCATTTT. It translates to CASRGQSNQPQHF.

This chain connects TRBV29-1 to TRBJ2-1, with TRBD2 identical over 7 bases. CDR3 length: 10 amino acids. Looked up from germline, CDR1 is SQVTM and CDR2 is ANQGSEA. V was clipped by 7 bases and J by 9 bases; unmatched bases: 3. The CDR3 DNA reads as TGCAGCGGGGAGCGGGGTGAGCAGTTCTTC. Protein sequence: CSGERGEQFF.

This chain links TRBV2 with TRBJ2-2; 8 bases fit TRBD1. J lost 7 bases, V lost 5 bases, and 3 bases had no gene match. The CDR3 spans 13 residues. Germline loops: CDR1 SNHLY, CDR2 FYNNEI. The CDR3 DNA reads TGTGCCAGCAGTACAGGGGGAAGCGGGGAGCTGTTTTTT. Its translation is CASSTGGSGELFF.